The T cell receptor (beta chain) under discussion was sequenced for a study of lymphopenia after photon versus proton radiotherapy. Data came from immunoSEQ multiplex PCR; TCRdb stores just in-frame clones and leaves some out. The top ten hold roughly 15% of the sample, which has over 25,000 clones, roughly 84% seen once. Per the germline V gene, CDR1 is SGHTA and CDR2 is FQGNSA. This CDR3 is built from 13 residues. Trimming left V 6 bases short and J 6 bases short, with 15 bases between. Of note for this clone: Its antigen is as yet unknown.

Study-wide results and caveats: A bigger post-nadir fall in TCR diversity correlated inversely with survival time in deceased patients.

Sample: peripheral blood, taken from a patient treated with proton-based radiotherapy. The receptor comes from a woman aged 70-85 years with pancreatic cancer. The rearrangement uses TRBV7-2 and TRBJ2-7; D is perhaps TRBD1 (6 bases). CDR3 sequence (DNA): TGTGCCAGCAGTCAACAACAGGGTGGCGAGCAGTACTTC. Its translation: CASSQQQGGEQYF.